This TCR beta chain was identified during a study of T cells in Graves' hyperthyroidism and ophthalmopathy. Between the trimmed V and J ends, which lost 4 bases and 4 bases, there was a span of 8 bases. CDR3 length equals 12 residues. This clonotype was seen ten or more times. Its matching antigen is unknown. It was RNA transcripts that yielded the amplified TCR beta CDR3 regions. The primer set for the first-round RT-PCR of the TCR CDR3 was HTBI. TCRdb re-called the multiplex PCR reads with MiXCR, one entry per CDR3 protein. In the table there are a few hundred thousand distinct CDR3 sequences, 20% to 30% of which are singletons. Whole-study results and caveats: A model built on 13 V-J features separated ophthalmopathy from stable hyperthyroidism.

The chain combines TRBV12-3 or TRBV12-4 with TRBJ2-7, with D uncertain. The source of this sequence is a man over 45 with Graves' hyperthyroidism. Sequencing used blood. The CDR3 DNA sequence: TGTGCCAGCAGTTCCCGAACTTACGAGCAGTACTTC. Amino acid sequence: CASSSRTYEQYF.